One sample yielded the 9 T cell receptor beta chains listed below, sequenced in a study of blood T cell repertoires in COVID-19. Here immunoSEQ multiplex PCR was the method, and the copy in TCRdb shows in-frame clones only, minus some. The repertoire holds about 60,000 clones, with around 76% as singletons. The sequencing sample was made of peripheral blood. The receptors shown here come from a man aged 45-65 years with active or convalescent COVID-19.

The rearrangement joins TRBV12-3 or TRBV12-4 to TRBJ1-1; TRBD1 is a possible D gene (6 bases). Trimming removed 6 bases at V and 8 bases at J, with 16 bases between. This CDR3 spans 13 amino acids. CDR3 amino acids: CASRDAGTPEAFF. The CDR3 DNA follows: TGTGCCAGCAGGGACGCCGGGACACCAGAAGCTTTCTTT.

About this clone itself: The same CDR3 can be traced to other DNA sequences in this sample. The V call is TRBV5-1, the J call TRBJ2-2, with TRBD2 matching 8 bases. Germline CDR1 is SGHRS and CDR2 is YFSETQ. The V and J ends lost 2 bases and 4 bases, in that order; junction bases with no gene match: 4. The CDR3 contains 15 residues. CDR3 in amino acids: CASSLGTSGTGELFF. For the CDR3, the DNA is TGCGCCAGCAGCTTAGGGACTAGTGGCACCGGGGAGCTGTTTTTT.

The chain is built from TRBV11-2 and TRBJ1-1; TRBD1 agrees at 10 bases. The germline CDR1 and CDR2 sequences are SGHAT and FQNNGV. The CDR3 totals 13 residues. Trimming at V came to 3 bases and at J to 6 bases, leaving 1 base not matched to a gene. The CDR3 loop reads CASSLTGGAEAFF. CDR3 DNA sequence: TGTGCCAGCAGCTTGACAGGGGGCGCTGAAGCTTTCTTT.

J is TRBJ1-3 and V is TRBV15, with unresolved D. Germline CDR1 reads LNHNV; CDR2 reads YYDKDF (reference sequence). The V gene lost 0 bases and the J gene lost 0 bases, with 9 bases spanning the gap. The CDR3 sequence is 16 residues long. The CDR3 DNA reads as TGTGCCACCAGCAGAGATTTGGCTGGCTCTGGAAACACCATATATTTT. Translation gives CATSRDLAGSGNTIYF.

CDR3 sequence reads: CAWSPGTSGNEQFF. The CDR3 nucleotides read TGTGCCTGGAGTCCCGGGACTAGCGGGAATGAGCAGTTCTTC. The chain carries TRBV30 and TRBJ2-1, with 12 bases aligning to TRBD2. Germline trimming cut 2 bases from V and 7 bases from J; bases unmatched to any gene: 3. Germline CDR1 GTSNPN, CDR2 SVGIG (reference sequence). The CDR3 consists of 14 residues. The whole variable domain, remainder taken from reference TRBV30 and TRBJ2-1, is SQTIHQWPATLVQPVGSPLSLECTVEGTSNPNLYWYRQAAGRGLQLLFYSVGIGQISSEVPQNLSASRPQDRQFILSSKKLLLSDSGFYLCAWSPGTSGNEQFFGPGTRLTVL.

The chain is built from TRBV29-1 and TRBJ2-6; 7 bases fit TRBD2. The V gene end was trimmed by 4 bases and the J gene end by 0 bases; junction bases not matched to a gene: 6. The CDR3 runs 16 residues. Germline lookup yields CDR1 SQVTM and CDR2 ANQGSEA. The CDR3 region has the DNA TGCAGCGTTGTGGGGGGGGACCTCTCTGGGGCCAACGTCCTGACTTTC. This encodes CSVVGGDLSGANVLTF.

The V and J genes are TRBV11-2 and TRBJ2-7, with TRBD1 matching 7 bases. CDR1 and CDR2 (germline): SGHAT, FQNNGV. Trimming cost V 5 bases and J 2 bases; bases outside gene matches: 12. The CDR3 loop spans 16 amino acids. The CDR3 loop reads CASSRMRTGAAYEQYF. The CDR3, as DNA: TGTGCCAGCAGCAGAATGAGGACAGGAGCTGCCTACGAGCAGTACTTC.

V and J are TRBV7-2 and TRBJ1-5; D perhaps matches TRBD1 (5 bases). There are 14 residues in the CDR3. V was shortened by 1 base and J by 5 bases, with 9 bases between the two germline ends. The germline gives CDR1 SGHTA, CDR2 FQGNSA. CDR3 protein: CASSLGGGDQPQHF. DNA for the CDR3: TGTGCCAGCAGCTTAGGCGGGGGGGATCAGCCCCAGCATTTT.

The CDR3 DNA follows: TGTGCCAGCAGCCCAATTAGCGGAGGCACAGATACGCAGTATTTT. The encoded protein is CASSPISGGTDTQYF. This chain links TRBV9 with TRBJ2-3, with D tentatively TRBD2 (6 bases). This CDR3 spans 15 amino acids. Trimming shortened V by 4 bases and J by 1 base, and 13 bases separated the two germline ends. Per germline, CDR1 SGDLS and CDR2 YYNGEE.